The TCR beta chain under discussion was sequenced for a study of graft-versus-host responses after intestinal transplantation. The CDR3 runs to 18 residues. Per germline, CDR1 MDHEN and CDR2 SYDVKM. Trimming removed 5 bases from V and 1 base from J; junction bases left unmatched: 13. Using immunoSEQ multiplex PCR, the repertoire was profiled, and TCRdb retains in-frame clones only, with some absent. The sample lists 62,000 or so clones; around nine tenths were seen once. A remark on this clone: Its cognate antigen is unknown.

This sequence originates from a human donor who was the organ donor for an intestinal transplant. The source was unstimulated CD8+ T cells sorted from spleen or lymph node cells, collected before transplant. The chain is built from TRBV28 and TRBJ2-1; 8 positions agree with TRBD2. The CDR3 nucleotides are TGTGCCAGCAGTCCCCCAAAGGGTAGCGGGATGTCCTACAATGAGCAGTTCTTC. This codes for CASSPPKGSGMSYNEQFF.